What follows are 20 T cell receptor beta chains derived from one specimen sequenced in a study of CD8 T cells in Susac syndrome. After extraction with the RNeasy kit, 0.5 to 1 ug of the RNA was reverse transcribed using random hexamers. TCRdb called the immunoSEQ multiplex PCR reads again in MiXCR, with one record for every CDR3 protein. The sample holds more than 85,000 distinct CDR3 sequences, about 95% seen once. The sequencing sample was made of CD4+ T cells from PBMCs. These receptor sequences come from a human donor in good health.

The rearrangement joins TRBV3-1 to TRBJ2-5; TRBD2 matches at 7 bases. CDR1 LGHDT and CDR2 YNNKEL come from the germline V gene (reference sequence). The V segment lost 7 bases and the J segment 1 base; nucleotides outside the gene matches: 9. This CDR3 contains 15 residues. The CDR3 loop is CASIPRREPQETQYF. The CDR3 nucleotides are TGTGCCAGCATTCCAAGGCGGGAGCCCCAAGAGACCCAGTACTTC.

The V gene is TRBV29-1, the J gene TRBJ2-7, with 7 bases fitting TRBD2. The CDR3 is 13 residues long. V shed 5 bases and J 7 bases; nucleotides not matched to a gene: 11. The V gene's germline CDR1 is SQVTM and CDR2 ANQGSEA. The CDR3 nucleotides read TGCAGCGTTTCAAGCGGGAAAGGGAATGAGCAGTACTTC. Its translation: CSVSSGKGNEQYF.

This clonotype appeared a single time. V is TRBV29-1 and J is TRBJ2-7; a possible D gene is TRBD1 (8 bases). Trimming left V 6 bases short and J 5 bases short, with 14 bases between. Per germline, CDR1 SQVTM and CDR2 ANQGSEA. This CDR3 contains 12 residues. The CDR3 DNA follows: TGCAGCGTGGAACAGGGGGGGCACGAGCAGTACTTC. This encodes CSVEQGGHEQYF.

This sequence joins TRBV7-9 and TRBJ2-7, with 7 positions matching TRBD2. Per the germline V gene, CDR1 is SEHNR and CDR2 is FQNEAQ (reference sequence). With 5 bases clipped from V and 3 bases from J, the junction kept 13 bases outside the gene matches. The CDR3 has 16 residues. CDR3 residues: CASSLEVSGRFYEQYF. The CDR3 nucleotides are TGTGCCAGCAGCCTCGAGGTTAGCGGGCGTTTCTACGAGCAGTACTTC. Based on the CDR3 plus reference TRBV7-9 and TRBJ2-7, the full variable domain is DTGVSQNPRHKITKRGQNVTFRCDPISEHNRLYWYRQTLGQGPEFLTYFQNEAQLEKSRLLSDRFSAERPKGSFSTLEIQRTEQGDSAMYLCASSLEVSGRFYEQYFGPGTRLTVT.

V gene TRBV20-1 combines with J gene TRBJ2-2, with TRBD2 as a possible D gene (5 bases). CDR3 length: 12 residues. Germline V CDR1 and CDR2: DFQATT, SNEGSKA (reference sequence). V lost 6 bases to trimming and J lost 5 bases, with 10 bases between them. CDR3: CSAHPGTGELFF. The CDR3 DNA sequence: TGCAGTGCGCATCCGGGGACCGGGGAGCTGTTTTTT.

The CDR3 sequence: CSVGRASTDTQYF. The CDR3 nucleotides are TGCAGCGTTGGTCGGGCTAGCACAGATACGCAGTATTTT. The chain uses TRBV29-1 and TRBJ2-3; no clear D gene. Trimming shortened V by 4 bases and J by 0 bases, and 8 bases separated the two germline ends. Germline V lookup: CDR1 SQVTM, CDR2 ANQGSEA. The CDR3 runs 13 residues.

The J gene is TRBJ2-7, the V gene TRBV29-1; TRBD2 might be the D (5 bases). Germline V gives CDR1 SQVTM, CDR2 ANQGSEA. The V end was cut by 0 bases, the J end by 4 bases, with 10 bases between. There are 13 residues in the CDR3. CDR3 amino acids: CSVEDHGGYEQYF. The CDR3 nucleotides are TGCAGCGTTGAAGATCATGGCGGGTACGAGCAGTACTTC.

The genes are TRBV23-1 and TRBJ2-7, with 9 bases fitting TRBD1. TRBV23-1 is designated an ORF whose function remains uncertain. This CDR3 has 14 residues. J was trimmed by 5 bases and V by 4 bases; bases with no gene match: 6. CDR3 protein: CASSPGQGNDEQYF. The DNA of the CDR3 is TGCGCCAGCAGTCCGGGACAGGGAAACGACGAGCAGTACTTC.

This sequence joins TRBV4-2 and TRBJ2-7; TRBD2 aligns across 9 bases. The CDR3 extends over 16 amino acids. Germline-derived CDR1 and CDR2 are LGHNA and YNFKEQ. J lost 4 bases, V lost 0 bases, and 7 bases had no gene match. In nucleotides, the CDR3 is TGTGCCAGCAGCCAAGACCTAGCGGGGTCCCCATACGAGCAGTACTTC. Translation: CASSQDLAGSPYEQYF.

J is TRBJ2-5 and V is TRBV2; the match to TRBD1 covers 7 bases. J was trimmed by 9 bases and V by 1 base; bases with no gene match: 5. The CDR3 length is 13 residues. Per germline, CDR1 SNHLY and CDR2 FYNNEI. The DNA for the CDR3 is TGTGCCAGCAGTGAAGTGACAGGGTGGGCCCAGTACTTC. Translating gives CASSEVTGWAQYF.

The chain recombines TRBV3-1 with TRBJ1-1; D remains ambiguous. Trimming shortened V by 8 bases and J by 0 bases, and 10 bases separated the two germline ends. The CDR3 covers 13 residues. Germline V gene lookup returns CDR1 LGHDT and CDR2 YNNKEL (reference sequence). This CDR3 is CASGLMVNTEAFF. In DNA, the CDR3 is TGTGCCAGCGGACTTATGGTGAACACTGAAGCTTTCTTT.

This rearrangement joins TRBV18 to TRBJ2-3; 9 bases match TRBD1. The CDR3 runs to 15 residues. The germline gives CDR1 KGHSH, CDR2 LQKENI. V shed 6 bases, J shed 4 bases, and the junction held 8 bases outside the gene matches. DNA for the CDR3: TGTGCCAGCTCTCCCCGGGACAGGGTGCCAGATACGCAGTATTTT. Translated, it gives CASSPRDRVPDTQYF.

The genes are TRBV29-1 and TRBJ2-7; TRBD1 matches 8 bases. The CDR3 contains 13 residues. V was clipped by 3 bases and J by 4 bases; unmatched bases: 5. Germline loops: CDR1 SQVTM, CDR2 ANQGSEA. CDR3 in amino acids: CSVEAGGFYEQYF. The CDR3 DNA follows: TGCAGCGTTGAGGCAGGGGGCTTTTACGAGCAGTACTTC.

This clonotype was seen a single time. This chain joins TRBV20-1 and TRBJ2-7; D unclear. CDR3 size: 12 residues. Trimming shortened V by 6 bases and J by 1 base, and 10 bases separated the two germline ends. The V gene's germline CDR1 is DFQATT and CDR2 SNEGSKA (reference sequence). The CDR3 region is CSAYGPSYEQYF. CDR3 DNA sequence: TGCAGTGCCTACGGGCCTTCCTACGAGCAGTACTTC.

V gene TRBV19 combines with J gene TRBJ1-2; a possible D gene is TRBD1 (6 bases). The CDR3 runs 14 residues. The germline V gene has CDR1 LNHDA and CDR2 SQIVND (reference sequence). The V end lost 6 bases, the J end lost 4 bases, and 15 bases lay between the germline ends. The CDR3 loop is CASRPGHRIYGYTF. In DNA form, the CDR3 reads TGTGCCAGTAGACCGGGACACCGCATCTATGGCTACACCTTC. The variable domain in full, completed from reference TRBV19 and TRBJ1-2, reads DGGITQSPKYLFRKEGQNVTLSCEQNLNHDAMYWYRQDPGQGLRLIYYSQIVNDFQKGDIAEGYSVSREKKESFPLTVTSAQKNPTAFYLCASRPGHRIYGYTFGSGTRLTVV.

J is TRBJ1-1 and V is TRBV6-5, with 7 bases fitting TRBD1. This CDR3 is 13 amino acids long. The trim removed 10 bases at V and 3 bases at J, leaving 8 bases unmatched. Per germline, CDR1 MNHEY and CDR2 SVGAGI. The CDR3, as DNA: TGTGCCACTCGGAGGGGGCTGGACACTGAAGCTTTCTTT. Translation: CATRRGLDTEAFF.

CDR3 region: CASSQDPNPTYEQYF. In nucleotides, the CDR3 is TGCGCCAGCAGCCAAGATCCGAATCCGACCTACGAGCAGTACTTC. The chain uses TRBV4-1 and TRBJ2-7; D remains unclear. CDR3 length equals 15 residues. The V and J ends lost 0 bases and 2 bases respectively, with 11 bases between them. The V gene's germline CDR1 is MGHRA and CDR2 YSYEKL.

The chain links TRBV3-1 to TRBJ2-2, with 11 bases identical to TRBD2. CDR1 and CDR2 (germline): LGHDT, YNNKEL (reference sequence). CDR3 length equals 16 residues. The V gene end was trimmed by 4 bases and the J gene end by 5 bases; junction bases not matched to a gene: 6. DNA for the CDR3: TGTGCCAGCAGCCCCCGACTAGCGGGGAGGACCGGGGAGCTGTTTTTT. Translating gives CASSPRLAGRTGELFF.

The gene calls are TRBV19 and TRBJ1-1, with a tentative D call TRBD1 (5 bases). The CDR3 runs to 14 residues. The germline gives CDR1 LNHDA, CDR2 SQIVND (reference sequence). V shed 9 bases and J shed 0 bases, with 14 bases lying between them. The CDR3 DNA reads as TGTGCCAGGATTCAAGGGGCGTTGAACACTGAAGCTTTCTTT. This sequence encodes CARIQGALNTEAFF.

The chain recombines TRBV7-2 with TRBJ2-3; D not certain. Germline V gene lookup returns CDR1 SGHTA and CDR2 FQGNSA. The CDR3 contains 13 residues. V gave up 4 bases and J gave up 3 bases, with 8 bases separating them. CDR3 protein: CASSSQLTDTQYF. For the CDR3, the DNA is TGTGCCAGCAGCTCCCAACTGACAGATACGCAGTATTTT.